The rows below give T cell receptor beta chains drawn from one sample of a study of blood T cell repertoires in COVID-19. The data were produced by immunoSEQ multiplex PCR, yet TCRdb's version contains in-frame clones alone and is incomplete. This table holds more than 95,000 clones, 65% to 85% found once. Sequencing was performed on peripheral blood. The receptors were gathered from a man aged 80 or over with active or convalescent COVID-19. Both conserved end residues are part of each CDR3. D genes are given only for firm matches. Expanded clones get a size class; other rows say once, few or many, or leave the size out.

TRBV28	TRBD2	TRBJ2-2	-	TGTGCCAGCAGAATAGCGGGGGGGAACACCGGGGAGCTGTTTTTT	CASRIAGGNTGELFF
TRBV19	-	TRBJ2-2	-	TGTGCCAGTAGTCCCCGGCCAGGCGGGGAGCTGTTTTTT	CASSPRPGGELFF
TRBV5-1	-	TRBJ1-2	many	TGCGCCAGCAGCTTGAACCCCGGTGGCTACACCTTC	CASSLNPGGYTF
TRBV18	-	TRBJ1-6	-	TGTGCCAGCTCACCTGTCAGGGGCAATTCACCCCTCCACTTT	CASSPVRGNSPLHF
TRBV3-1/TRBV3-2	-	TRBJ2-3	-	TGTGCCAGTTCGGCGGGGGCCTTTACAGATACGCAGTATTTT	CASSAGAFTDTQYF
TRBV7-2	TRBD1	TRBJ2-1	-	TGTGCCAGCAGCACAGACAGGGGCGGGTACAATGAGCAGTTCTTC	CASSTDRGGYNEQFF
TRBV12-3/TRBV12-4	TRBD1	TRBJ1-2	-	TGTGCCAGCAGTCCCAGACAGGGGCATGGCTACACCTTC	CASSPRQGHGYTF
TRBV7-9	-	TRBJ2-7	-	TGTGCCAGCAGCTCGTACTACGAGCAGTACTTC	CASSSYYEQYF
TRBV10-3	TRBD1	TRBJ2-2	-	TGTGCCATCCAAGGGGGGACAGGCAACACCGGGGAGCTGTTTTTT	CAIQGGTGNTGELFF
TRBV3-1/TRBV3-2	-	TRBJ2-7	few	TGTGCCAGCAGCCCCGGCGGGGCCGCCAGCGAGCAGTACTTC	CASSPGGAASEQYF
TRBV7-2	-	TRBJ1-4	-	TGTGCCAGCAGCTTAGATGGCAGGGGCGTTGAAAAACTGTTTTTT	CASSLDGRGVEKLFF
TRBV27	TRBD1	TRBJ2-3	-	TGTGCCAGCAGTTTTTGGACAGGGGGGGATGGCACAGATACGCAGTATTTT	CASSFWTGGDGTDTQYF
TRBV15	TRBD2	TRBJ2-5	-	TGTGCCACCAGCAGAGATCGCAGCGGGGGGGCCGGGGAGACCCAGTACTTC	CATSRDRSGGAGETQYF
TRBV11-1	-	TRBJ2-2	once	TGTGCCAGCAGCTTAGTGTATAACACCGGGGAGCTGTTTTTT	CASSLVYNTGELFF
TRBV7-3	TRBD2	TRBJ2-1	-	TGTGCCAGCAGCCCAGACGGCGGGGGGACCTACAATGAGCAGTTCTTC	CASSPDGGGTYNEQFF
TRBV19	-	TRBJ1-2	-	TGTGCCAGTAGTATAGGAGGGTTTCGGGGCTACACCTTC	CASSIGGFRGYTF
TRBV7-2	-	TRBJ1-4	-	TGTGCCAGCAGCCCCTGGGGGGCTAATGAAAAACTGTTTTTT	CASSPWGANEKLFF
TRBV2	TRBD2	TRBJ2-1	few	TGTGCCAGCACCTTTCTAGCGGCTTCCTACAATGAGCAGTTCTTC	CASTFLAASYNEQFF
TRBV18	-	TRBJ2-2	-	TGTGCCAGCTCACCATACGGGAGTCCGAACACCGGGGAGCTGTTTTTT	CASSPYGSPNTGELFF
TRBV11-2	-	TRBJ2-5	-	TGTGCCAGCAGCTTAGAAGTCGCCAGCCAAGAGACCCAGTACTTC	CASSLEVASQETQYF
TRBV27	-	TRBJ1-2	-	TGTGCCGCCCGGGACTTATTCGGAGGCTACACCTTC	CAARDLFGGYTF
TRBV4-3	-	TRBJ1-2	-	TGCGCCAGCAGCCAAGATAATGTCCCGACAGGCTACACCTTC	CASSQDNVPTGYTF
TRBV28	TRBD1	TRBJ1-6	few	TGTGCCAGCAGTTTGAGCCCGTACAGGGGGTACGATTCACCCCTCCACTTT	CASSLSPYRGYDSPLHF
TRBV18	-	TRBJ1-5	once	TGTGCCAGCTCACCGACAGCTTATAGCAATCAGCCCCAGCATTTT	CASSPTAYSNQPQHF
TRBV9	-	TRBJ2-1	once	TGTGCCAGCAGCGTAGGGCAGAACAATGAGCAGTTCTTC	CASSVGQNNEQFF
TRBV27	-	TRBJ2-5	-	TGTGCCAGCAGTTTAAGGGCAGGGCAAGAGACCCAGTACTTC	CASSLRAGQETQYF
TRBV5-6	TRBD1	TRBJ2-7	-	TGTGCCAGCAGCTTGGCCAGGGGGAGCTCCTACGAGCAGTACTTC	CASSLARGSSYEQYF
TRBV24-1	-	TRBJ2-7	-	TGTGCCACCAGTGACCCTCGTACAGGTAACGACGAGCAGTACTTC	CATSDPRTGNDEQYF
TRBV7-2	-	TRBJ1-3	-	TGTGCCAGCAGCCATTCCACAGGTTCTGGAAACACCATATATTTT	CASSHSTGSGNTIYF
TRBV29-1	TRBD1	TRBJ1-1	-	TGCAGCGTCGGACAGGGGGCGCCAGCTTTCTTT	CSVGQGAPAFF
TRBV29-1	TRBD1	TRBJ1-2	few	TGCAGCTCTACCGGGACAGGGTCCGGCTACACCTTC	CSSTGTGSGYTF
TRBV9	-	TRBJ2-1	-	TGTGCCAGCAGCGATTCGAAACGGTCCTACAATGAGCAGTTCTTC	CASSDSKRSYNEQFF
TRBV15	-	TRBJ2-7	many	TGTGCCACCAGCAGCGGGACTTCGTACTACGAGCAGTACTTC	CATSSGTSYYEQYF
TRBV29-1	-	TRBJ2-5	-	TGCAGCGTTGATTTGGGTCCGGGGACCCAGTACTTC	CSVDLGPGTQYF
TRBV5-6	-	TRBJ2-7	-	TGTGCCAGCAGCTTGCAGGGCAACTACGAGCAGTACTTC	CASSLQGNYEQYF
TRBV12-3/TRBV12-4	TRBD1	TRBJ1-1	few	TGTGCCAGCAGTGGGACAGGGGGCGTGACGTCTTTCTTT	CASSGTGGVTSFF
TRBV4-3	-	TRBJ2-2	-	TGCGCCAGCAGCCAAGATCCCCCAGGGGATCCCGGGGAGCTGTTTTTT	CASSQDPPGDPGELFF
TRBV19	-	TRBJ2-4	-	TGTGCCAGTAGTACCCGACAGGTCACAGCCAAAAACATTCAGTACTTC	CASSTRQVTAKNIQYF
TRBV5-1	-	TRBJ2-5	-	TGCGCCAGCAGGACCGGGGGCCAAGAGACCCAGTACTTC	CASRTGGQETQYF
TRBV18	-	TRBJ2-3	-	TGTGCCAGCTCACGGGACTCGCCGGGCACAGATACGCAGTATTTT	CASSRDSPGTDTQYF
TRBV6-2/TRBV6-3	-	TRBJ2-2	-	TGTGCCAGCAGTCACGGGGAGCTGTTTTTT	CASSHGELFF
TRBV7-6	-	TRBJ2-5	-	TGTGCCAGCAGCTTAATAGGGACATCTCTTGAGACCCAGTACTTC	CASSLIGTSLETQYF
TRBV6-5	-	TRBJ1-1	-	TGTGCCAGCAGGAAATCCGGACAGTACACTGAAGCTTTCTTT	CASRKSGQYTEAFF
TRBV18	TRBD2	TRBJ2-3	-	TGTGCCAGCTCACCACTGACTAGCGGGGCTCAAGATACGCAGTATTTT	CASSPLTSGAQDTQYF
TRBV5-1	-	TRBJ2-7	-	TGCGCCAGCAGCTTATCCAGGGATTACGAGCAGTACTTC	CASSLSRDYEQYF
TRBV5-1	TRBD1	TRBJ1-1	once	TGCGCCAGCAGCTTGTCTGGGACAGGGGCCAACACTGAAGCTTTCTTT	CASSLSGTGANTEAFF
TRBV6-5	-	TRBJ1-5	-	TGTGCCAGCAGTTACCGGGACAATCAGCCCCAGCATTTT	CASSYRDNQPQHF
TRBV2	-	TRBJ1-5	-	TGTGCCAGCAGTGAAACATACAATCAGCCCCAGCATTTT	CASSETYNQPQHF
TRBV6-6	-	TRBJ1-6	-	TGTGCCAGCGCTACAAATCACAGGGCGCAGGATTCACCCCTCCACTTT	CASATNHRAQDSPLHF
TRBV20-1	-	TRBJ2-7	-	TGCAGTGCTACTAACTCCTACGAGCAGTACTTC	CSATNSYEQYF
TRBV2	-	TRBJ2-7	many	TGTGCCAGCAGTCAGGGTGGGCAGTACTTC	CASSQGGQYF
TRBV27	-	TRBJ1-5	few	TGTGCCAGCACCAAACAGGGTAATCAGCCCCAGCATTTT	CASTKQGNQPQHF
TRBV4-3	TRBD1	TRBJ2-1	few	TGCGCCAGCAGCCTCTGGACAGGGGGCGAGAATGAGCAGTTCTTC	CASSLWTGGENEQFF
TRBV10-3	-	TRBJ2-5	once	TGTGCCATCAGCCAGGGGGGAAAAGAGACCCAGTACTTC	CAISQGGKETQYF